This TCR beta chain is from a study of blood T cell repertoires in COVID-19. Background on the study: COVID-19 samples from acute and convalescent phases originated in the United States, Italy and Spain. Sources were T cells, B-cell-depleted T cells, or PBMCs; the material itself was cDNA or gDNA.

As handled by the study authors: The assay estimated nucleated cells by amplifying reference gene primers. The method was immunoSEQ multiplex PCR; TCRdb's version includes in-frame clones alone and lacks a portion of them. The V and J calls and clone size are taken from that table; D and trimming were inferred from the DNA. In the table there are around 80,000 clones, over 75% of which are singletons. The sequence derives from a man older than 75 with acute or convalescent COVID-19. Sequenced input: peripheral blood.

The CDR3 loop is CASSPGPGIGEKLFF. As DNA, the CDR3 is TGTGCCAGCTCACCGGGCCCAGGGATTGGCGAAAAACTGTTTTTT. The rearrangement uses TRBV18 and TRBJ1-4; possible D gene TRBD1, 5 bases. V was cut by 3 bases and J by 8 bases, with 16 bases left in between. The CDR3 covers 15 residues. Germline V lookup: CDR1 KGHSH, CDR2 LQKENI.